This T cell receptor (beta chain) was sequenced for a study of cytomegalovirus exposure and HLA in healthy donors. This PCR relied on a set of 60 Vbeta primers and 13 Jbeta primers. Profiled with immunoSEQ multiplex PCR; TCRdb holds only in-frame clones, not every one. The data contain about 150,000 clones, 61% of them singletons. V shed 1 base and J shed 0 bases, with 9 bases lying between them. In germline, CDR1 is SEHNR, CDR2 FQNEAQ (reference sequence). The length of the CDR3 is 16 residues. The sequence derives from a male donor in good health and CMV-seronegative. Sequencing used PBMCs. The rearrangement joins TRBV7-9 to TRBJ1-4; a possible D gene is TRBD1 (6 bases). The CDR3 nucleotides are TGTGCCAGCAGCTTAGTCTGGACAGCAACTAATGAAAAACTGTTTTTT. It translates to CASSLVWTATNEKLFF.